Presented here are 19 T cell receptor beta chains from one specimen sequenced in a study of beta chain features in type 1 diabetes. Isolated RNA was reverse transcribed in full, so expressed TCRB transcripts were sequenced. Using immunoSEQ multiplex PCR, the repertoire was profiled, and TCRdb retains in-frame clones only, with some absent. Of under 900,000 clones listed, 17% were seen once; the top ten hold 0.02% to 0.025%. The sample consisted of naive CD4+ T cells from blood. The receptors stem from a woman younger than 35 in good health.

This chain connects TRBV28 to TRBJ1-1; D possibly corresponds to TRBD1 (6 bases). The ends were cut back, 6 bases at V and 1 base at J, with 18 bases in the middle. Germline V CDR1 and CDR2: MDHEN, SYDVKM. The CDR3 length is 16 residues. The CDR3 loop reads CASRAAAGAGNTEAFF. In DNA, the CDR3 is TGTGCCAGCAGAGCCGCGGCAGGGGCAGGGAACACTGAAGCTTTCTTT.

This clone was counted only a few times. The chain links TRBV14 to TRBJ2-3, with TRBD2 identical over 9 bases. This CDR3 contains 16 residues. CDR1 SGHDN and CDR2 FVKESK come from the germline V gene. V shed 3 bases and J 1 base; nucleotides not matched to a gene: 5. The CDR3: CASSHRLAAGTDTQYF. In DNA, the CDR3 is TGTGCCAGCAGCCATCGACTAGCGGCGGGCACAGATACGCAGTATTTT.

V gene TRBV5-6 combines with J gene TRBJ2-5, with D possibly being TRBD1 or TRBD2 (5 bases each). Trimming cost V 1 base and J 5 bases, with 12 bases left between them. The germline V gene has CDR1 SGHDT and CDR2 YYEEEE. The CDR3 sequence is 14 residues long. The CDR3 spells CASSLSGEGETQYF. The CDR3 coding sequence is TGTGCCAGCAGCTTGTCGGGTGAGGGGGAGACCCAGTACTTC. Full variable domain (outside the CDR3, taken from reference TRBV5-6 and TRBJ2-5): DAGVTQSPTHLIKTRGQQVTLRCSPKSGHDTVSWYQQALGQGPQFIFQYYEEEERQRGNFPDRFSGHQFPNYSSELNVNALLLGDSALYLCASSLSGEGETQYFGPGTRLLVL.

The V call is TRBV7-9, the J call TRBJ2-5; no definite D call. CDR3 length equals 15 residues. V gave up 2 bases and J gave up 5 bases, with 15 bases separating them. Germline V gives CDR1 SEHNR, CDR2 FQNEAQ (reference sequence). The CDR3 nucleotides read TGTGCCAGCAGCTTAACGGCCCGATTTCAGGAGACCCAGTACTTC. Translated: CASSLTARFQETQYF.

This clone was detected only a few times. The chain uses TRBV6-1 and TRBJ2-7, with TRBD2 identical over 11 bases. The V and J ends lost 7 bases and 5 bases, in that order; junction bases with no gene match: 10. The CDR3 is 15 amino acids. Germline CDR1 reads MNHNS; CDR2 reads SASEGT. CDR3 coding DNA: TGTGCCAGCAACGAAATAGCGGGAGGGCAGAACGAGCAGTACTTC. Protein product: CASNEIAGGQNEQYF.

The V gene is TRBV4-1, the J gene TRBJ2-1; D not resolved. Trimming removed 0 bases at V and 10 bases at J, with 13 bases between. The CDR3 sequence is 14 residues long. Germline values: CDR1 MGHRA, CDR2 YSYEKL. CDR3 sequence: CASSQDTGRLEQFF. CDR3 nucleotides: TGCGCCAGCAGCCAAGATACCGGCAGGCTAGAGCAGTTCTTC.

Only a few counts were recorded for this clone. The rearrangement links TRBV28 to TRBJ1-2; D uncertain. The CDR3 length is 13 residues. Germline CDR1 and CDR2: MDHEN and SYDVKM. Trimming left V 7 bases short and J 8 bases short, with 17 bases between. DNA for the CDR3: TGTGCCAGCACCAGGACTCTGACCAGGGGCTACACCTTC. Amino acids: CASTRTLTRGYTF.

The chain links TRBV7-2 to TRBJ2-5; D not certain. The length of the CDR3 is 13 residues. The germline V gene encodes CDR1 SGHTA and CDR2 FQGNSA. Trimming pared 3 bases from V and 5 bases from J, leaving 10 bases between. CDR3 nucleotide sequence: TGTGCCAGCAGCTTCAGAGGAAAGGAGACCCAGTACTTC. It translates to CASSFRGKETQYF.

V is TRBV7-2 and J is TRBJ2-5, with D unclear. Germline lookup yields CDR1 SGHTA and CDR2 FQGNSA. V dropped 2 bases and J dropped 11 bases, with 9 bases sitting between them. This CDR3 region has 11 residues. The CDR3 DNA sequence: TGTGCCAGCAGCTTATCTAGTGAGCAGTACTTC. The encoded protein is CASSLSSEQYF.

The V gene is TRBV5-4, the J gene TRBJ2-7; 9 positions match TRBD2. The CDR3 runs 15 residues. Germline V gene lookup returns CDR1 SGHNT and CDR2 YYREEE (reference sequence). V shed 1 base, J shed 2 bases, and the junction held 4 bases outside the gene matches. CDR3 DNA: TGTGCCAGCAGCTTGATCGGCGGGAGGGCCTACGAGCAGTACTTC. Its protein product is CASSLIGGRAYEQYF.

This chain connects TRBV9 to TRBJ1-2; D not resolved. This CDR3 comprises 15 residues. Germline CDR1 and CDR2: SGDLS and YYNGEE. Trimming stripped 4 bases from V and 5 bases from J, with 18 bases between. CDR3 in DNA: TGTGCCAGCAGCCCCCAGGAACGACAAGCGTATGGCTACACCTTC. This sequence encodes CASSPQERQAYGYTF.

The chain couples TRBV5-5 to TRBJ2-5; TRBD1 or TRBD2 may be the D gene (5 bases each). V was pared by 0 bases and J by 4 bases, with 10 bases between. The CDR3 has 14 residues. Per germline, CDR1 SGHKS and CDR2 YYEKEE (reference sequence). Here the CDR3 reads CASSLVAGTETQYF. DNA for the CDR3: TGTGCCAGCAGCTTGGTGGCAGGGACAGAGACCCAGTACTTC. Full variable domain (remainder filled in from reference TRBV5-5 and TRBJ2-5): DAGVTQSPTHLIKTRGQQVTLRCSPISGHKSVSWYQQVLGQGPQFIFQYYEKEERGRGNFPDRFSARQFPNYSSELNVNALLLGDSALYLCASSLVAGTETQYFGPGTRLLVL.

The chain uses TRBV11-2 and TRBJ2-1, with D unclear. Germline CDR1 and CDR2: SGHAT and FQNNGV. V lost 1 base, J lost 7 bases, and 8 bases lay in between. This CDR3 has 13 residues. Here the CDR3 reads CASSLAGRNEQFF. The DNA for the CDR3 is TGTGCCAGCAGCTTAGCCGGCCGGAATGAGCAGTTCTTC.

The chain recombines TRBV10-3 with TRBJ2-5, with D perhaps assigned TRBD1 or TRBD2 (5 bases each). V shed 3 bases and J shed 4 bases, with 12 bases lying between them. The CDR3 extends over 14 amino acids. The germline gives CDR1 ENHRY, CDR2 SYGVKD. CDR3 coding DNA: TGTGCCATCAGTGACATTGGGGGTGGAGAGACCCAGTACTTC. Protein product: CAISDIGGGETQYF.

This sequence joins TRBV28 and TRBJ2-1; D possibly corresponds to TRBD2 (6 bases). Germline V lookup: CDR1 MDHEN, CDR2 SYDVKM. Trimming took off 8 bases at V and 9 bases at J, with 17 bases between the two ends. The CDR3 loop spans 13 amino acids. The CDR3 DNA sequence: TGTGCCAGCTCCCTTGCCCGTAGCGGTGAGCAGTTCTTC. This translates into CASSLARSGEQFF.

This chain connects TRBV7-2 to TRBJ2-1, with a tentative D call TRBD2 (5 bases). Germline V gene data show CDR1 as SGHTA and CDR2 as FQGNSA. V was clipped by 1 base and J by 3 bases, with 10 bases between them. The CDR3 extends over 15 amino acids. This CDR3 is CASSLVGALYNEQFF. The CDR3 nucleotides are TGTGCCAGCAGCTTAGTGGGAGCGCTCTACAATGAGCAGTTCTTC.

The rearrangement joins TRBV19 to TRBJ2-1, with 12 bases lining up with TRBD2. Germline V gene lookup returns CDR1 LNHDA and CDR2 SQIVND (reference sequence). The V gene end was trimmed by 7 bases and the J gene end by 7 bases; junction bases not matched to a gene: 8. This CDR3 is 15 amino acids long. The CDR3, as DNA: TGTGCCAGTACCCCGGCTAGCGGGAGGGGAAATGAGCAGTTCTTC. Translation gives CASTPASGRGNEQFF.

This clone was seen more than once but under ten times. The V and J genes are TRBV20-1 and TRBJ2-3; weak D call: TRBD2 (5 bases). The length of the CDR3 is 11 residues. Per germline, CDR1 DFQATT and CDR2 SNEGSKA (reference sequence). V shed 6 bases and J shed 5 bases, with 9 bases lying between them. In DNA, the CDR3 is TGCAGTGCGGGAGTGCTAGATACGCAGTATTTT. Protein sequence: CSAGVLDTQYF.

This clone was counted between two and nine times. The V call is TRBV2, the J call TRBJ2-2; possible D gene TRBD1, 6 bases. This CDR3 has 15 amino acids. CDR1 is SNHLY and CDR2 is FYNNEI in the germline V gene. Trimming pared 6 bases from V and 0 bases from J, leaving 11 bases between. CDR3 sequence reads: CASSRGHANTGELFF. CDR3 in DNA: TGTGCCAGCAGCCGGGGACATGCGAACACCGGGGAGCTGTTTTTT. Full variable domain (missing parts from reference TRBV2 and TRBJ2-2): EPEVTQTPSHQVTQMGQEVILRCVPISNHLYFYWYRQILGQKVEFLVSFYNNEISEKSEIFDDQFSVERPDGSNFTLKIRSTKLEDSAMYFCASSRGHANTGELFFGEGSRLTVL.